This T cell receptor (beta chain) was identified in a study of blood T cell repertoires in COVID-19 (dated by TCRdb to about 2020). About the investigation overall: ImmuneRACE Cohort 3 recovered participants were defined by two consecutive negative NP/OP PCR tests, healthcare professional clearance, or symptom resolution. Collaborator samples came from the United States, Italy and Spain and covered acute and convalescent phases of COVID-19. The prospective study material was composed of cDNA or gDNA derived from T cells, B-cell-depleted T cells, or PBMCs. Deeply sampled blood TCRbeta repertoires from subjects exposed to, actively infected with, or recovered from COVID-19 were included in the dataset. The repertoires were made available in a free public database intended to serve as a resource for research on the immune response to SARS-CoV-2. Samples came from the ongoing ImmuneRACE study (first 160 participants) plus 1,254 subjects from 6 global collaborators. The sample metadata nearly always contained a de-identified subject ID, COVID-19 status, age in years and sex. Where available, HLA class I and class II types were taken from metadata supplied by the sample provider and were not determined by assay-based typing. Overall study outcomes, separate from this receptor: How much clinical and demographic metadata was included differed by source and by participant, and the metadata was provided uncurated.

Relative to germline, V is 5 bases shorter and J is 0 bases shorter, with 14 bases between their ends. From its cysteine to its phenylalanine, the CDR3 spans 16 amino acids. CDR3 DNA only is kept here, 48 bases in frame from base 1. CDR1 and CDR2 (SGHTA, FQGNSA) derive from the germline V gene. In the case of this clone: Its antigen has not been determined. No much larger clonotype is one base removed from it; base qualities were not supplied.

Participants in the prospective study were aged about 18 to 89 years, lived in 20 to 25 United States geographic areas, and enrolled through a virtual design. To assign participants to cohorts, the prospective study relied on clinical history that participants themselves reported in a screening survey and a study questionnaire. In the prospective study, whole blood, serum and a nasopharyngeal or oropharyngeal swab were collected from each participant by mobile phlebotomists. Additional blood draws and questionnaires over an approximately 2-month period could optionally be provided by prospective study participants. Blood samples from the prospective study were shipped frozen or at room temperature prior to DNA extraction. The immunoSEQ Assay, a bias-controlled multiplex PCR, was used to amplify TCRbeta CDR3 regions from genomic DNA. The authors' pipeline ran thus. The number of nucleated cells in each sample was estimated by amplification of reference gene primers within the assay. To quantify the absolute abundance of each unique TCRbeta CDR3 rearrangement, sequence reads were collapsed and filtered. For each sample, productive Simpson clonality was calculated as the square root of Simpson's diversity index across productive rearrangements. TCRdb's version of the immuneACCESS table is confined to in-frame rearrangements and falls short of the full clone set. An unresolved V gene accounts for under half of the shortfall where checked; the remainder is of unknown origin. Clone size and the V and J calls come from that table; the DNA yielded D and trimming. The sample table holds around 200,000 clones, of which approximately 87% were seen once. The ten largest clones take up 3% to 3.5% of the sample.

The receptor's source is a woman aged 45-65 years in a cohort exposed to, infected with or recovered from COVID-19 (not recorded which). The chain was built from TRBV7-2 and TRBJ1-5; no D gene call is confident. Sequencing input: PBMCs or T cells enriched from blood (not recorded which). The DNA is as follows: TGTGCCAGCAGCCAAGTGTCTAGGTATAGCAATCAGCCCCAGCATTTT. This is translated as CASSQVSRYSNQPQHF. The reference TRBV7-2 and TRBJ1-5 proteins fill in what lies around the CDR3, so the full variable domain reads GAGVSQSPSNKVTEKGKDVELRCDPISGHTALYWYRQSLGQGLEFLIYFQGNSAPDKSGLPSDRFSAERTGGSVSTLTIQRTQQEDSAVYLCASSQVSRYSNQPQHFGDGTRLSIL.